This T cell receptor beta chain was documented in a study of post-analysis software for immune sequencing data. Findings of the study overall: Included in a set of about five TRBV segments more frequent in patients than controls were TRBV5-6, TRBV5-1 and TRBV20-1. F measure grouped same-batch samples tightly together.

Built from TCR beta cDNA, the libraries had unique molecular identifiers in them. Input of roughly 0.9 to 11 million T cells yielded a few hundred thousand cDNA molecules. TCRdb reprocessed the PCR reads with MiXCR, giving one entry per CDR3 protein. The sample yields roughly 600,000 distinct CDR3 sequences, around 40% seen once. The CDR3 extends over 12 amino acids. CDR1 is ENHRY, CDR2 SYGVKD, per germline. Note on this clonotype: Its antigen is unidentified. The junction shows a germline mismatch at one end, possibly a read error.

Sequenced material: blood. The TCR sequence derives from a girl between 5 and 17 years old with multiple sclerosis. This chain connects TRBV10-3 to TRBJ2-7; 8 positions agree with TRBD2. As DNA, the CDR3 is TGTGCCATCAGTGGACTAGCGAGGGAGCGGTACTTC. The encoded protein is CAISGLARERYF.